The 22 T cell receptor beta chains below come from one sample, sequenced in a study of cytomegalovirus exposure and HLA in healthy donors. The PCR was carried out with 60 Vbeta primers and 13 Jbeta primers. The table came from immunoSEQ multiplex PCR; TCRdb's copy has only in-frame clones and leaves some out. The table lists about 160,000 clones, around 64% of them singletons. Sample: PBMCs. The receptors shown here come from a woman in her 30s in good health and CMV-seronegative.

The chain has TRBV7-6 and TRBJ2-1; no clear D. The CDR3 has 15 residues. Germline V lookup: CDR1 SGHVS, CDR2 FNYEAQ. Trimming removed 8 bases from V and 2 bases from J, with 16 bases in between. The CDR3, as DNA: TGTGCCAGCTCCCTCCGGTGGGCTGCCTACAATGAGCAGTTCTTC. Translating it yields CASSLRWAAYNEQFF.

This clone was observed a handful of times. The chain recombines TRBV5-1 with TRBJ2-7; the D gene is possibly TRBD2 (5 bases). Looked up from germline, CDR1 is SGHRS and CDR2 is YFSETQ. There are 16 residues in the CDR3. Trimming removed 7 bases at V and 1 base at J, with 21 bases between. CDR3 sequence (DNA): TGCGCCAGCCGCCGGGTGGAGGCAACCCCATCCTACGAGCAGTACTTC. Amino acids: CASRRVEATPSYEQYF.

This clone was seen a few times. The chain couples TRBV5-4 to TRBJ2-3; TRBD1 aligns across 8 bases. V trimming: 1 base; J trimming: 2 bases; junction bases outside the gene matches: 9. Germline V gives CDR1 SGHNT, CDR2 YYREEE (reference sequence). CDR3 size: 17 residues. The CDR3: CASSLSGDRGSTDTQYF. DNA of the CDR3: TGTGCCAGCAGCTTGTCGGGCGACAGGGGCTCCACAGATACGCAGTATTTT.

This chain joins TRBV9 and TRBJ2-3, with 10 bases lining up with TRBD2. J gave up 4 bases and V 0 bases, and 5 bases lay outside the gene matches. CDR3 size: 16 residues. Germline lookup yields CDR1 SGDLS and CDR2 YYNGEE. The CDR3, as DNA: TGTGCCAGCAGCGTAGATTTGCTAGCGGGAGCAGATACGCAGTATTTT. Protein product: CASSVDLLAGADTQYF.

The CDR3 region is CASSSGVLMTNSGANVLTF. The CDR3 DNA sequence: TGTGCCAGCAGCTCGGGAGTCCTCATGACTAACTCTGGGGCCAACGTCCTGACTTTC. The V call is TRBV5-6, the J call TRBJ2-6, with a weak D call TRBD2 (6 bases). Germline V gives CDR1 SGHDT, CDR2 YYEEEE. CDR3 size: 19 residues. Trimming pared 3 bases from V and 0 bases from J, leaving 19 bases between.

J is TRBJ2-2 and V is TRBV29-1, with D perhaps TRBD2 (6 bases). The germline V gene has CDR1 SQVTM and CDR2 ANQGSEA. V lost 7 bases and J lost 6, with 15 bases in between. The CDR3 consists of 13 residues. CDR3 coding DNA: TGCAGCGCCGTTCGGGACTCTCCCGGGGAGCTGTTTTTT. It specifies CSAVRDSPGELFF.

The rearrangement links TRBV4-2 to TRBJ1-2; D remains unclear. Germline values: CDR1 LGHNA, CDR2 YNFKEQ. The CDR3 sequence is 13 residues long. Trimming stripped 4 bases from V and 0 bases from J, with 6 bases between. The CDR3 DNA reads TGTGCCAGCAGCCGAACATCTAACTATGGCTACACCTTC. This encodes CASSRTSNYGYTF.

The rearrangement uses TRBV27 and TRBJ2-1; 10 positions match TRBD2. Germline CDR1 is MNHEY and CDR2 is SMNVEV (reference sequence). CDR3 size: 20 residues. The ends lost 2 bases at V and 4 bases at J; junction bases unmatched: 17. The CDR3 sequence: CASSLPQGQPGLANYNEQFF. CDR3 nucleotides: TGTGCCAGCAGTTTACCGCAGGGGCAACCGGGACTAGCGAATTACAATGAGCAGTTCTTC.

This clone was observed a handful of times. The chain combines TRBV19 with TRBJ2-1; 9 positions match TRBD1. The V segment lost 5 bases and the J segment 7 bases; nucleotides outside the gene matches: 3. Germline CDR1 is LNHDA and CDR2 is SQIVND (reference sequence). This CDR3 region has 13 residues. The CDR3 sequence is CASSRDRVNEQFF. The CDR3 coding sequence is TGTGCCAGTAGTCGGGACAGGGTTAATGAGCAGTTCTTC.

The chain joins TRBV19 to TRBJ1-6; D perhaps matches TRBD1 (5 bases). The CDR3 contains 16 residues. V lost 5 bases and J 7 bases, leaving 18 bases between the germline ends. Germline lookup yields CDR1 LNHDA and CDR2 SQIVND (reference sequence). In nucleotides, the CDR3 is TGTGCCAGTAGTGCCCCTAGGGGAAAAGGGAATTCACCCCTCCACTTT. It is translated as CASSAPRGKGNSPLHF.

The V gene is TRBV28, the J gene TRBJ2-7, with no clear D. V was pared by 3 bases and J by 1 base, with 7 bases between. In germline, CDR1 is MDHEN, CDR2 SYDVKM. The CDR3 is made up of 13 amino acids. The CDR3 DNA follows: TGTGCCAGCAGTTTGCAGGTTTCCTACGAGCAGTACTTC. Amino acids: CASSLQVSYEQYF.

This chain joins TRBV28 and TRBJ1-5; a weak D match, TRBD1 (6 bases). Trimming left V 6 bases short and J 4 bases short, with 22 bases between. From germline, CDR1 is MDHEN and CDR2 SYDVKM. This CDR3 spans 17 amino acids. Here the CDR3 reads CASSPSLWGTMNQPQHF. In nucleotides, the CDR3 is TGTGCCAGCAGCCCAAGCCTGTGGGGGACAATGAATCAGCCCCAGCATTTT.

The V call is TRBV7-2, the J call TRBJ2-7; D unclear. V was trimmed by 5 bases and J by 6 bases, leaving 8 bases between them. Germline lookup yields CDR1 SGHTA and CDR2 FQGNSA. This CDR3 spans 11 amino acids. CDR3: CASSPGSEQYF. In DNA, the CDR3 is TGTGCCAGCAGCCCAGGCAGCGAGCAGTACTTC.

The J gene is TRBJ2-2, the V gene TRBV29-1, with TRBD2 matching over 10 bases. The V gene end was trimmed by 2 bases and the J gene end by 1 base; junction bases not matched to a gene: 1. Germline lookup yields CDR1 SQVTM and CDR2 ANQGSEA. This CDR3 is built from 15 residues. The CDR3 is CSVESSGRNTGELFF. CDR3 bases: TGCAGCGTTGAATCTAGCGGGAGGAACACCGGGGAGCTGTTTTTT.

This chain uses TRBV6-1 with TRBJ1-2; 9 bases fit TRBD1. Germline V CDR1 and CDR2: MNHNS, SASEGT. There are 15 residues in the CDR3. V shed 1 base, J shed 5 bases, and the junction held 5 bases outside the gene matches. CDR3 coding DNA: TGTGCCAGCAGTGAAGGGGACAGGGCCATTTATGGCTACACCTTC. Protein product: CASSEGDRAIYGYTF.

CDR3 amino acids: CATSRDGTGEHNEQFF. The CDR3, as DNA: TGTGCCACCAGCAGAGATGGCACAGGGGAACACAATGAGCAGTTCTTC. The chain employs TRBV15 and TRBJ2-1; 7 positions agree with TRBD1. The CDR3 is 16 amino acids. The germline V gene has CDR1 LNHNV and CDR2 YYDKDF (reference sequence). The ends lost 0 bases at V and 5 bases at J; junction bases unmatched: 7.

The chain links TRBV15 to TRBJ2-5; D is uncertain. CDR1 LNHNV and CDR2 YYDKDF come from the germline V gene (reference sequence). The V end lost 0 bases, the J end lost 7 bases, and 9 bases lay between the germline ends. This CDR3 contains 13 residues. DNA for the CDR3: TGTGCCACCAGCAGAGAGCGTAGTGGGACCCAGTACTTC. Translation: CATSRERSGTQYF. The full variable domain, completed using reference TRBV15 and TRBJ2-5, is DAMVIQNPRYQVTQFGKPVTLSCSQTLNHNVMYWYQQKSSQAPKLLFHYYDKDFNNEADTPDNFQSRRPNTSFCFLDIRSPGLGDTAMYLCATSRERSGTQYFGPGTRLLVL.

The chain combines TRBV2 with TRBJ2-3, with a tentative D call TRBD2 (6 bases). Germline CDR1 SNHLY, CDR2 FYNNEI. V was clipped by 6 bases and J by 2 bases, with 12 bases between them. The CDR3 is 14 amino acids. The CDR3 here is CASRWDFFTDTQYF. DNA of the CDR3: TGTGCCAGCAGGTGGGACTTTTTCACAGATACGCAGTATTTT.

The rearrangement joins TRBV6-6 to TRBJ1-5; D not certain. Trimming took off 2 bases at V and 6 bases at J, with 8 bases between the two ends. The V gene's germline CDR1 is MNHNY and CDR2 SVGAGI (reference sequence). CDR3 length: 13 amino acids. The CDR3 sequence is CASSYPGGQPQHF. Here the CDR3 DNA reads TGTGCCAGCAGTTACCCCGGTGGTCAGCCCCAGCATTTT.

CDR3 amino acids: CASSQSAGGRRWELFF. The CDR3 region has the DNA TGCGCCAGCAGCCAATCAGCGGGGGGGCGACGATGGGAGCTGTTTTTT. The chain has TRBV4-3 and TRBJ2-2; TRBD2 matches 10 bases. The CDR3 is made up of 16 amino acids. With V trimmed by 2 bases and J by 9 bases, 9 bases remained unmatched. Per germline, CDR1 LGHNA and CDR2 YSLEER.

The chain links TRBV7-8 to TRBJ2-7; the match to TRBD2 covers 7 bases. The V gene end was trimmed by 5 bases and the J gene end by 9 bases; junction bases not matched to a gene: 19. Germline values: CDR1 SGHVS, CDR2 FQNEAQ. CDR3 length: 16 residues. Here the CDR3 DNA reads TGTGCCAGCAGCAAAGCCGGGACTACCTTCCACGCAGGGCAGTACTTC. Translating it yields CASSKAGTTFHAGQYF.

The rearrangement uses TRBV7-8 and TRBJ1-1, with 8 bases lining up with TRBD1. The CDR3 spans 14 residues. The germline gives CDR1 SGHVS, CDR2 FQNEAQ. V was pared by 4 bases and J by 3 bases, with 4 bases of the junction left unmatched. CDR3 protein: CASSSHRGDTEAFF. Written as DNA, the CDR3 is TGTGCCAGCAGCTCACACAGGGGGGACACTGAAGCTTTCTTT.